What follows is one T cell receptor (beta chain) and its context. This CDR3 is built from 11 residues. V shed 1 base and J shed 8 bases, with 8 bases lying between them. Per the germline V gene, CDR1 is DFQATT and CDR2 is SNEGSKA (reference sequence). TCRdb's table, derived via immunoSEQ multiplex PCR, lists solely in-frame clones and lacks some. Of 350,000 to 550,000 clones in the sample, approximately 92% were seen once. This specimen comes from a study of blood T cell repertoires in COVID-19. What was sequenced was PBMCs or T cells enriched from blood (not recorded which). This chain links TRBV20-1 with TRBJ1-2; D unresolved. This sequence was found in a man aged 25-45 years who had recovered from COVID-19. CDR3 residues: CSARGGGGYTF. DNA of the CDR3: TGCAGTGCTAGAGGAGGCGGGGGCTACACCTTC.